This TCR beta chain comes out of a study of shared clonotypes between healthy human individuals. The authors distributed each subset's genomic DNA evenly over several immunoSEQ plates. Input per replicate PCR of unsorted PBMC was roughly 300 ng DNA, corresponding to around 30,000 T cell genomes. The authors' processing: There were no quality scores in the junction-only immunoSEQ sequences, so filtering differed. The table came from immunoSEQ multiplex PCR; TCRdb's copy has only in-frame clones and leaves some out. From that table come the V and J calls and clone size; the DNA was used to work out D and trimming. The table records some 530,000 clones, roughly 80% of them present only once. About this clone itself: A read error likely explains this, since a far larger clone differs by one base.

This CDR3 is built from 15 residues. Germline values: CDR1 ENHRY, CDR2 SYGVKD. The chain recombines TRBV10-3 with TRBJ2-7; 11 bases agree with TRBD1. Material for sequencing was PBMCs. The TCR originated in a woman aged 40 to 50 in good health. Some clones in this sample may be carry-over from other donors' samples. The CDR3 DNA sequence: TGTACCATCAGTCTCCGGGACAGGGGGGGCTACGAGCAGTACTTC. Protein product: CTISLRDRGGYEQYF.